This TCR beta chain originates from a study of shared clonotypes between healthy human individuals. Sequencing was performed with immunoSEQ multiplex PCR; in TCRdb, only in-frame clones are kept and a portion is missing. The sample includes a few million clones, around 94% of them seen just once. The V gene lost 3 bases and the J gene lost 8 bases, with 13 bases spanning the gap. Germline lookup yields CDR1 KGHSH and CDR2 LQKENI. The length of the CDR3 is 13 residues. The chain employs TRBV18 and TRBJ1-2; D perhaps matches TRBD1 (5 bases). This TCR derives from a man younger than 35 in good health. The specimen was naive CD4+ T cells sorted from blood. Subset described: CD45RA+ positively selected. The DNA for the CDR3 is TGTGCCAGCTCACCCCTTTGGGGGTCCGGCTACACCTTC. Translation: CASSPLWGSGYTF.